The 26 T cell receptor beta chains below were found in one sample sequenced in a study of shared clonotypes between healthy human individuals. The repertoire was sequenced with immunoSEQ multiplex PCR; TCRdb's copy has only in-frame clones and lacks some. The sample shows a few million clones, just over 90% of them seen only once. Sequencing was done on a sample of naive CD4+ T cells sorted from blood. Subset reported: CD45RA+ positively selected. The receptor source for this set is a man aged 18-30 years in good health.

The V and J genes are TRBV5-1 and TRBJ2-7, with 7 nucleotides matching TRBD2. There are 15 residues in the CDR3. CDR1 is SGHRS, CDR2 YFSETQ, per germline. V lost 2 bases to trimming and J lost 3 bases; unmatched junction nucleotides: 8. The CDR3 region is CASSLSAGPIYEQYF. CDR3 coding DNA: TGCGCCAGCAGCTTATCAGCGGGGCCGATCTACGAGCAGTACTTC.

This clone came up once. This same CDR3 is encoded by further DNA sequences in the sample. The chain employs TRBV6-1 and TRBJ2-7; 7 bases fit TRBD1. Looked up from germline, CDR1 is MNHNS and CDR2 is SASEGT. The V and J ends lost 2 bases and 1 base, in that order; junction bases with no gene match: 2. The CDR3 contains 14 residues. The CDR3 DNA follows: TGTGCCAGCAGTGAACAGGGACAGTCCTACGAGCAGTACTTC. It encodes CASSEQGQSYEQYF.

The rearrangement joins TRBV7-9 to TRBJ2-4, with D unresolved. The CDR3 covers 17 residues. V lost 2 bases to trimming and J lost 0 bases, with 14 bases between them. The germline V gene has CDR1 SEHNR and CDR2 FQNEAQ (reference sequence). The CDR3 DNA sequence: TGTGCCAGCAGCTTATATAGCTTTTACCTAGCCAAAAACATTCAGTACTTC. This sequence encodes CASSLYSFYLAKNIQYF.

This chain connects TRBV5-4 to TRBJ2-3; 13 bases align to TRBD2. This CDR3 comprises 16 residues. With V trimmed by 6 bases and J by 4 bases, 8 bases remained unmatched. CDR1 is SGHNT and CDR2 is YYREEE in the germline V gene (reference sequence). The CDR3 DNA reads as TGTGCCAGCACCGGACTAGCGGGAGTAGGGTCAGATACGCAGTATTTT. Amino acids: CASTGLAGVGSDTQYF.

This clone appeared a single time. The rearrangement joins TRBV11-2 to TRBJ2-7, with D possibly being TRBD1 (6 bases). The CDR3 covers 16 residues. The V and J ends lost 5 bases and 0 bases respectively, with 17 bases between them. The germline gives CDR1 SGHAT, CDR2 FQNNGV. The CDR3 DNA is TGTGCCAGCAGCATGCCGGGACATGGGTCCTCCTACGAGCAGTACTTC. Its protein is CASSMPGHGSSYEQYF.

V gene TRBV2 combines with J gene TRBJ1-1, with 8 bases matching TRBD1. V lost 11 bases and J lost 0; bases outside the gene matches: 17. The CDR3 is 17 residues long. From germline, CDR1 is SNHLY and CDR2 FYNNEI. Here the CDR3 DNA reads TGTGCCCGGGGCGCGGTTAAACAGGGGGTGTTGAACACTGAAGCTTTCTTT. Translated, it gives CARGAVKQGVLNTEAFF.

The V and J genes are TRBV7-9 and TRBJ2-3; no clear D gene. Trimming took off 5 bases at V and 3 bases at J, with 18 bases between the two ends. Germline V lookup: CDR1 SEHNR, CDR2 FQNEAQ (reference sequence). This CDR3 region has 16 residues. The CDR3 sequence: CASSHDGIWVTDTQYF. CDR3 nucleotide sequence: TGTGCCAGCAGCCATGATGGCATTTGGGTGACAGATACGCAGTATTTT.

CDR3 amino acids: CASSETTGLNEQFF. CDR3 coding DNA: TGCGCCAGCAGTGAGACGACAGGGTTGAATGAGCAGTTCTTC. This chain joins TRBV10-1 and TRBJ2-1; TRBD1 agrees at 7 bases. V lost 2 bases to trimming and J lost 7 bases; unmatched junction nucleotides: 5. The CDR3 runs 14 residues. Germline V gene sequence: CDR1 WNHNN, CDR2 SYGVQD (reference sequence).

V is TRBV7-6 and J is TRBJ1-2; D not resolved. From germline, CDR1 is SGHVS and CDR2 FNYEAQ. Trimming stripped 5 bases from V and 7 bases from J, with 20 bases between. The CDR3 loop spans 15 amino acids. CDR3 residues: CASSPGRRGEGGYTF. The DNA of the CDR3 is TGTGCCAGCAGCCCAGGACGGCGCGGGGAAGGTGGCTACACCTTC.

The chain is built from TRBV2 and TRBJ1-5, with D possibly TRBD1 on 6 matching bases. The V gene lost 6 bases and the J gene lost 1 base, with 13 bases spanning the gap. Germline V CDR1 and CDR2: SNHLY, FYNNEI. This CDR3 has 15 amino acids. The CDR3 loop is CASSYTGISNQPQHF. The DNA of the CDR3 is TGTGCCAGCAGCTATACAGGGATCAGCAATCAGCCCCAGCATTTT.

This chain connects TRBV21-1 to TRBJ2-4; whether TRBD1, the table's D call, matches the DNA was not checked. TRBV21-1 is deemed a pseudogene. This CDR3 is 17 amino acids long. The CDR3 sequence is CARRDRKPYIAKNIQYF. In nucleotides, the CDR3 is TGTGCCAGACGGGACAGGAAGCCGTATATAGCCAAAAACATTCAGTACTTC.

This clone appeared a few times. The rearrangement links TRBV6-6 to TRBJ2-2; the D is unclear. CDR3 size: 14 residues. CDR1 and CDR2 (germline): MNHNY, SVGAGI (reference sequence). V dropped 2 bases and J dropped 3 bases, with 7 bases sitting between them. CDR3 loop: CASSYTDHTGELFF. The CDR3 DNA is TGTGCCAGCAGTTACACGGACCACACCGGGGAGCTGTTTTTT.

The chain has TRBV5-1 and TRBJ2-2; 8 bases align to TRBD1. CDR3 length: 16 residues. Per the germline V gene, CDR1 is SGHRS and CDR2 is YFSETQ. The ends lost 2 bases at V and 6 bases at J; junction bases unmatched: 9. CDR3 in DNA: TGCGCCAGCAGCTTCCCCCGGACAGGGTACGCCGGGGAGCTGTTTTTT. Amino acids: CASSFPRTGYAGELFF.

V and J are TRBV10-3 and TRBJ2-3; TRBD2 matches at 13 bases. The CDR3 has 15 amino acids. V dropped 10 bases and J dropped 2; count of bases not matched to a gene: 6. In germline, CDR1 is ENHRY, CDR2 SYGVKD. CDR3 in DNA: TGTGCCACCGTACTAGCGGGAGGGGCCACAGATACGCAGTATTTT. It translates to CATVLAGGATDTQYF.

The chain carries TRBV18 and TRBJ2-2; 14 bases fit TRBD2. The CDR3 contains 18 residues. Germline V gene data show CDR1 as KGHSH and CDR2 as LQKENI. The V and J ends lost 3 bases and 4 bases, in that order; junction bases with no gene match: 7. DNA for the CDR3: TGTGCCAGCTCACCTCCGGGACTAGCGGGAGTGAGCACCGGGGAGCTGTTTTTT. Protein: CASSPPGLAGVSTGELFF.

The genes are TRBV11-2 and TRBJ2-2; no firm D call. V lost 0 bases, J lost 3 bases, and 8 bases lay in between. The CDR3 totals 15 residues. CDR1 and CDR2 (germline): SGHAT, FQNNGV. The CDR3 coding sequence is TGTGCCAGCAGCTTAGATCGGCAGCACACCGGGGAGCTGTTTTTT. It encodes CASSLDRQHTGELFF.

This chain links TRBV30 with TRBJ1-5; no definite D call. V lost 0 bases to trimming and J lost 4 bases, with 7 bases between them. CDR1 GTSNPN and CDR2 SVGIG come from the germline V gene (reference sequence). The CDR3 has 13 amino acids. Here the CDR3 DNA reads TGTGCCTGGAGTGTATCCACGAATCAGCCCCAGCATTTT. Encoded protein: CAWSVSTNQPQHF. Using reference TRBV30 and TRBJ1-5 for the parts outside the CDR3, the full variable domain is SQTIHQWPATLVQPVGSPLSLECTVEGTSNPNLYWYRQAAGRGLQLLFYSVGIGQISSEVPQNLSASRPQDRQFILSSKKLLLSDSGFYLCAWSVSTNQPQHFGDGTRLSIL.

The chain employs TRBV7-2 and TRBJ2-7; TRBD1 matches at 12 bases. Germline-derived CDR1 and CDR2 are SGHTA and FQGNSA. This CDR3 contains 16 residues. With V trimmed by 1 base and J by 5 bases, 6 bases remained unmatched. The CDR3 nucleotides are TGTGCCAGCAGCTTAGTCCCGGGACAGGGGGCCAACGAGCAGTACTTC. Translated, it gives CASSLVPGQGANEQYF. Full variable domain (missing parts from reference TRBV7-2 and TRBJ2-7): GAGVSQSPSNKVTEKGKDVELRCDPISGHTALYWYRQSLGQGLEFLIYFQGNSAPDKSGLPSDRFSAERTGGSVSTLTIQRTQQEDSAVYLCASSLVPGQGANEQYFGPGTRLTVT.

V usage is TRBV28 and J usage is TRBJ2-7; 10 bases line up with TRBD1. The CDR3 has 16 amino acids. The V gene end was trimmed by 6 bases and the J gene end by 2 bases; junction bases not matched to a gene: 10. Per the germline V gene, CDR1 is MDHEN and CDR2 is SYDVKM. The CDR3 nucleotides are TGTGCCAGCAGCCCTGGGTCCGGGACAGGGGCCTACGAGCAGTACTTC. Amino acid sequence: CASSPGSGTGAYEQYF.

DNA of the CDR3: TGTGCCAGCAGTGACCCCTGGTCCGGGGGCGGTCAGCCCCAGCATTTT. Amino acid sequence: CASSDPWSGGGQPQHF. The chain couples TRBV2 to TRBJ1-5; possibly TRBD1 for D (6 bases). The length of the CDR3 is 16 residues. Germline loops: CDR1 SNHLY, CDR2 FYNNEI. The ends were cut back, 3 bases at V and 6 bases at J, with 18 bases in the middle.

CDR3 DNA: TGCGCCAGCAGCCAACGTGGGGCTAGCGGGGGTAGGGAGACCCAGTACTTC. Its translation: CASSQRGASGGRETQYF. The chain carries TRBV4-1 and TRBJ2-5; 10 nucleotides line up with TRBD2. The germline CDR1 and CDR2 sequences are MGHRA and YSYEKL. The ends lost 2 bases at V and 5 bases at J; junction bases unmatched: 11. The CDR3 has 17 amino acids.

The chain joins TRBV5-1 to TRBJ2-3, with D perhaps TRBD2 (7 bases). The V gene lost 8 bases and the J gene lost 3 bases, with 16 bases spanning the gap. The CDR3 length is 14 residues. Germline-derived CDR1 and CDR2 are SGHRS and YFSETQ. The CDR3 nucleotides are TGCGCCAGTGGTCGGGGGGCCTTGACAGATACGCAGTATTTT. Translating it yields CASGRGALTDTQYF. The entire variable domain, with the rest obtained from reference TRBV5-1 and TRBJ2-3, is as follows: KAGVTQTPRYLIKTRGQQVTLSCSPISGHRSVSWYQQTPGQGLQFLFEYFSETQRNKGNFPGRFSGRQFSNSRSEMNVSTLELGDSALYLCASGRGALTDTQYFGPGTRLTVL.

The chain is built from TRBV27 and TRBJ1-6; 11 nucleotides match TRBD1. This CDR3 is 15 amino acids long. The V gene end was trimmed by 5 bases and the J gene end by 11 bases; junction bases not matched to a gene: 8. CDR1 and CDR2 from the germline V gene are MNHEY and SMNVEV (reference sequence). The CDR3 bases are TGTGCCAGCAGTGACCGGGACAGGGGGTATCCACCCCTCCACTTT. Encoded protein: CASSDRDRGYPPLHF.

V usage is TRBV9 and J usage is TRBJ2-1; 11 bases line up with TRBD2. CDR3 length equals 16 residues. The V and J ends lost 0 bases and 3 bases, in that order; junction bases with no gene match: 2. Per germline, CDR1 SGDLS and CDR2 YYNGEE. In DNA form, the CDR3 reads TGTGCCAGCAGCGTAGTGGGACTAGCGGTCTACAATGAGCAGTTCTTC. The encoded protein is CASSVVGLAVYNEQFF.

This rearrangement joins TRBV5-8 to TRBJ2-6; possible D gene TRBD1, 5 bases. Trimming pared 4 bases from V and 2 bases from J, leaving 10 bases between. CDR3 length: 15 amino acids. Germline V gives CDR1 SGHTS, CDR2 YDEGEE. CDR3 in amino acids: CASSPWTTGANVLTF. As DNA, the CDR3 is TGTGCCAGCAGCCCGTGGACAACTGGGGCCAACGTCCTGACTTTC.

This chain connects TRBV6-5 to TRBJ1-2; possible D gene TRBD1, 5 bases. Germline CDR1 is MNHEY and CDR2 is SVGAGI. The CDR3 covers 14 residues. Trimming took off 6 bases at V and 6 bases at J, with 17 bases between the two ends. CDR3 in amino acids: CASSPGLQGHGYTF. The CDR3 nucleotides read TGTGCCAGCAGCCCAGGGCTGCAGGGTCATGGCTACACCTTC.